What follows are 10 T cell receptor beta chains derived from one specimen sequenced in a study of T cells in Graves' hyperthyroidism and ophthalmopathy. RNA transcripts yielded amplified TCR beta CDR3 regions. First-round RT-PCR targeting the TCR CDR3 was performed with the HTBI primer set. TCRdb used MiXCR to reprocess the multiplex PCR reads, holding one entry per CDR3 protein. The sample records some 770,000 distinct CDR3 sequences, about 17% being singletons. Sequenced material: blood. The origin of the receptors is a man aged 18 to 29 with Graves' hyperthyroidism.

In this sample, this clonotype turned up many times. This chain joins TRBV7-8 and TRBJ2-3; D may be TRBD2 (5 bases). Trimming took off 5 bases at V and 4 bases at J, with 25 bases between the two ends. The CDR3 contains 18 residues. CDR1 and CDR2 from the germline V gene are SGHVS and FQNEAQ. This CDR3 reads CASSPRDTREGHPDTQYF. In DNA form, the CDR3 reads TGTGCCAGCAGCCCCCGGGATACCAGAGAAGGGCATCCAGATACGCAGTATTTT.

This clonotype was seen many times. The chain joins TRBV30 to TRBJ2-7; D gene ambiguous. V was pared by 0 bases and J by 6 bases, with 12 bases between. There are 13 residues in the CDR3. Germline V gene sequence: CDR1 GTSNPN, CDR2 SVGIG (reference sequence). CDR3 residues: CAWSVVAPSEQYF. The CDR3 DNA reads TGTGCCTGGAGTGTGGTGGCACCCTCCGAGCAGTACTTC.

This clonotype came up many times. The chain couples TRBV27 to TRBJ1-4; D remains unclear. The germline gives CDR1 MNHEY, CDR2 SMNVEV (reference sequence). This CDR3 is built from 15 residues. V lost 6 bases, J lost 7 bases, and 18 bases lay in between. The CDR3 nucleotides are TGTGCCAGCAGCTACCGCCCTATACGGGGTGAAAAACTGTTTTTT. Its translation: CASSYRPIRGEKLFF.

This clonotype was counted at least ten times. The genes are TRBV29-1 and TRBJ2-3; possibly TRBD1 or TRBD2 for D (5 bases each). V was pared by 4 bases and J by 0 bases, with 11 bases between. The germline V gene has CDR1 SQVTM and CDR2 ANQGSEA. CDR3 length: 14 residues. Here the CDR3 DNA reads TGCAGCGTTGCGGGACGGATGAGCACAGATACGCAGTATTTT. This translates into CSVAGRMSTDTQYF.

This clonotype appeared a few times. J is TRBJ2-7 and V is TRBV27, with 7 bases that match TRBD1. This CDR3 comprises 13 residues. Germline V CDR1 and CDR2: MNHEY, SMNVEV (reference sequence). V trimming: 4 bases; J trimming: 3 bases; junction bases outside the gene matches: 3. CDR3 in amino acids: CASSWRQGYEQYF. CDR3 bases: TGTGCCAGCAGTTGGCGACAGGGCTACGAGCAGTACTTC.

This clonotype was detected ten times or more. V is TRBV7-2 and J is TRBJ2-1, with 13 bases lining up with TRBD2. Germline values: CDR1 SGHTA, CDR2 FQGNSA. The CDR3 is 16 residues long. V was clipped by 3 bases and J by 7 bases; unmatched bases: 6. The CDR3 nucleotides are TGTGCCAGCAGCTTGTCAGGACTAGCGGGAGTAAATGAGCAGTTCTTC. This sequence encodes CASSLSGLAGVNEQFF.

There are many counts of this clonotype. The CDR3 region is CASSYSGGNTGELFF. CDR3 coding DNA: TGTGCCAGCAGTTACTCAGGCGGGAACACCGGGGAGCTGTTTTTT. This chain connects TRBV6-5 to TRBJ2-2; D unclear. V lost 0 bases and J 1 base, leaving 6 bases between the germline ends. The CDR3 spans 15 residues. The germline gives CDR1 MNHEY, CDR2 SVGAGI.

V gene TRBV4-3 combines with J gene TRBJ2-7; 8 bases fit TRBD1. The CDR3 is 14 amino acids. V lost 2 bases, J lost 3 bases, and 3 bases stayed unmatched. Germline V gene sequence: CDR1 LGHNA, CDR2 YSLEER. CDR3 protein: CASSQTGTGYEQYF. The CDR3 DNA is TGCGCCAGCAGCCAAACCGGGACAGGCTACGAGCAGTACTTC.

This clonotype was counted once. The junction does not match germline at one end; this may be a read error. V is TRBV6-2 or TRBV6-3 and J is TRBJ2-2, with TRBD2 matching over 7 bases. The CDR3 totals 15 residues. The germline gives CDR1 MNHEY, CDR2 SVGEGT. CDR3 sequence (DNA): TGTGCCAGCAGTTATTTGGGGGGGAACGCCGGGGAGCTGTTTTTT. Protein sequence: CASSYLGGNAGELFF.

This clonotype was recorded a few times. A much larger clone lies one base from this, so it may be a read error. V gene TRBV2 combines with J gene TRBJ1-1; a possible D gene is TRBD1 (6 bases). The V gene's germline CDR1 is SNHLY and CDR2 FYNNEI. This CDR3 contains 14 residues. CDR3 nucleotide sequence: TGTGCCAGCAGTGAATACAGGGTGAACACTGAAGCTCTCTTT. Translation gives CASSEYRVNTEALF.